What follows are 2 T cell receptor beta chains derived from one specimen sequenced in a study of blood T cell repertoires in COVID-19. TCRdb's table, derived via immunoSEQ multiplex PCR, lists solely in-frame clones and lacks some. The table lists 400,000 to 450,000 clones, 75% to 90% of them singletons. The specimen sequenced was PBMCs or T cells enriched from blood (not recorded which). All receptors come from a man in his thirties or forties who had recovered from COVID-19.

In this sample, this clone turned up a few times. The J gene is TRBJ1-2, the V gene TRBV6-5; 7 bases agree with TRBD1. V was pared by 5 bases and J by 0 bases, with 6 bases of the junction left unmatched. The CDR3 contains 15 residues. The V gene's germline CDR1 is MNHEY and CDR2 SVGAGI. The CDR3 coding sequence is TGTGCCAGCAGTAAAACAGGGGCGGCTAACTATGGCTACACCTTC. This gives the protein CASSKTGAANYGYTF.

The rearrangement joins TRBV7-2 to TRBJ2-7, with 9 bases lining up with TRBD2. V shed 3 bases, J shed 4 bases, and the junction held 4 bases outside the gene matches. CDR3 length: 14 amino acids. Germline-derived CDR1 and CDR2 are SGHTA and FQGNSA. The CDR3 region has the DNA TGTGCCAGCAGCTTGGGGACTAGCATTTACGAGCAGTACTTC. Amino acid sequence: CASSLGTSIYEQYF.